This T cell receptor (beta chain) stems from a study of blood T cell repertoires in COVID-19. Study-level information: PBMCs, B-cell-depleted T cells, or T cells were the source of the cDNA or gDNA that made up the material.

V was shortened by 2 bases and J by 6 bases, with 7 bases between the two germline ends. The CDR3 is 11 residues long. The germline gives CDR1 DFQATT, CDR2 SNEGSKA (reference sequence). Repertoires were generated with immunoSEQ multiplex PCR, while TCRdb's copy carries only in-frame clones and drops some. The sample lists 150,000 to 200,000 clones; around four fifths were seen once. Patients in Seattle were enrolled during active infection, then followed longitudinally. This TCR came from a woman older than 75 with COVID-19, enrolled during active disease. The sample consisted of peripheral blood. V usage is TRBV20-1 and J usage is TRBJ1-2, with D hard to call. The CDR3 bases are TGCAGTGCTAGAAACCGGGATGGCTACACCTTC. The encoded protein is CSARNRDGYTF.